This TCR beta chain was sequenced for a study of T cell changes during pregnancy in multiple sclerosis. This clone was detected only a few times. Germline CDR1 is WSHSY and CDR2 is SAAADI. CDR3 length equals 13 residues. V gave up 4 bases and J gave up 5 bases, with 9 bases separating them. Sequencing used immunoSEQ multiplex PCR; TCRdb keeps in-frame clones, though not all of them. The data show about 48,000 clones, with roughly 92% seen just once and 0.91% held by the top ten. The input for sequencing was CD4+ T cells from peripheral blood mononuclear cells, taken in the second trimester of pregnancy. The receptor was derived from a female donor in good health, enrolled as a control in a pregnancy study. The rearrangement uses TRBV10-2 and TRBJ1-3; D perhaps matches TRBD1 (5 bases). The CDR3: CASSAGGRNTIYF. CDR3 coding DNA: TGCGCCAGCAGTGCGGGGGGGAGAAACACCATATATTTT.